The present TCR beta chain was sequenced within a study of CD4 T cells in relation to SARS-CoV-2 and coronaviruses. TCRdb keeps only in-frame clones here, not all; method: immunoSEQ multiplex PCR. Of some 21,000 clones detected, approximately 82% appear once; the ten largest clones hold around 15%. CD4+ T cells from unexposed donors were obtained before the COVID-19 pandemic (2011-2018). CD4+ T cells were isolated from the cells after 10 days of culture. Study findings and constraints: Crossreactive clones expanded significantly less to SARS-CoV-2 than monoreactive clones.

The CDR3 totals 12 residues. CDR1 LGHDT and CDR2 YNNKEL come from the germline V gene (reference sequence). Trimming took 4 bases from V and 13 from J, leaving 13 bases between them. With respect to this clone: Its antigen is unidentified.

The material sequenced was CD4+ T cells from PBMCs, cultured in vitro. The source of this sequence is a human donor in good health. The rearrangement joins TRBV3-1 (or the pseudogene TRBV3-2) to TRBJ1-4, with D perhaps TRBD1 (5 bases). CDR3 DNA sequence: TGTGCCAGCAGCCCCCGAATGGGGGGACTGTTTTTT. It encodes CASSPRMGGLFF.